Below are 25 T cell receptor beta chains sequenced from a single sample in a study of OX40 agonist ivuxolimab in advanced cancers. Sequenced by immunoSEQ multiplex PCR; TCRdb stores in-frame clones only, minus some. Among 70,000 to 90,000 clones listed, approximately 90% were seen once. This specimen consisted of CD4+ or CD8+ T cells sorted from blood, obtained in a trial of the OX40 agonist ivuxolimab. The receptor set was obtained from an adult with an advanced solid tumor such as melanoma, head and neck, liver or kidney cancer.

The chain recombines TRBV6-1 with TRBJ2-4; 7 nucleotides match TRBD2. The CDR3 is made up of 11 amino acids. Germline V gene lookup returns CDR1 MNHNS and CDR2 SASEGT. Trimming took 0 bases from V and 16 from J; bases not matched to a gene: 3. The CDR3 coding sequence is TGTGCCAGCAGTGAAGCGGGAGGGCTCTACTTC. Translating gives CASSEAGGLYF.

The CDR3 reads CAISDHRVGTDTQYF. Here the CDR3 DNA reads TGTGCCATCAGTGACCACCGGGTGGGGACAGATACGCAGTATTTT. The rearrangement links TRBV10-3 to TRBJ2-3; D call uncertain. This CDR3 is built from 15 residues. Trimming stripped 3 bases from V and 3 bases from J, with 13 bases between. Germline V gives CDR1 ENHRY, CDR2 SYGVKD.

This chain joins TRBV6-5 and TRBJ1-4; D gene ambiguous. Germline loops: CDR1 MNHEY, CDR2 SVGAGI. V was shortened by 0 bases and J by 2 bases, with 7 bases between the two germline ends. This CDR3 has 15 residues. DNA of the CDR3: TGTGCCAGCAGTTACTCCGGGCGGACTAATGAAAAACTGTTTTTT. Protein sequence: CASSYSGRTNEKLFF.

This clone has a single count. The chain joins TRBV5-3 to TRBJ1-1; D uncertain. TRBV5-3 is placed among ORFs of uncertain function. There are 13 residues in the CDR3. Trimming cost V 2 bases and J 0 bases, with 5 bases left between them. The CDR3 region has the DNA TGTGCCAGAAGCTTCAGCTTGAACACTGAAGCTTTCTTT. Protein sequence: CARSFSLNTEAFF.

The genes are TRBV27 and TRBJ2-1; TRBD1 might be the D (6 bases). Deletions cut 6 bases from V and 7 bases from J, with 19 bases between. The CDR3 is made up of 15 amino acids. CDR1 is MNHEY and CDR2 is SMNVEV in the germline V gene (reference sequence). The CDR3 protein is CASSRGQVLVNEQFF. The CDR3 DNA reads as TGTGCCAGCAGCCGGGGACAAGTACTCGTAAATGAGCAGTTCTTC.

CDR3 DNA sequence: TGCGCCAGCAGCCTAGCGGGGGGCACAGATACGCAGTATTTT. The encoded protein is CASSLAGGTDTQYF. V gene TRBV5-1 combines with J gene TRBJ2-3; 10 nucleotides match TRBD2. This CDR3 contains 14 residues. Germline trimming cut 4 bases from V and 1 base from J; bases unmatched to any gene: 0. CDR1 SGHRS and CDR2 YFSETQ come from the germline V gene.

CDR3 residues: CASSPAPGQGPIEQYF. The CDR3 DNA reads as TGTGCCAGCTCACCTGCTCCGGGACAGGGACCCATCGAGCAGTACTTC. J is TRBJ2-7 and V is TRBV18; 9 bases match TRBD1. CDR1 and CDR2 (germline): KGHSH, LQKENI. The CDR3 is 16 amino acids. V dropped 3 bases and J dropped 6; count of bases not matched to a gene: 12.

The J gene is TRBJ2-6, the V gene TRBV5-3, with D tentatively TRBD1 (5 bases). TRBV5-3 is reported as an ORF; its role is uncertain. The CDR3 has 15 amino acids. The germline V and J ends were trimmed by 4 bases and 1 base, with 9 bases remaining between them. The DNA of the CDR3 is TGTGCCAGAAGCGCCCACAGGTCTGGGGCCAACGTCCTGACTTTC. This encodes CARSAHRSGANVLTF.

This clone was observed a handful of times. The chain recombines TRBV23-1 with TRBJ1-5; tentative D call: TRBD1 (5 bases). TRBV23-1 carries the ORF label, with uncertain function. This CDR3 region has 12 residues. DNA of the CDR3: TGCGCAGCGGTTCAGGGAAATCAGCCCCAGCATTTT. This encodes CAAVQGNQPQHF.

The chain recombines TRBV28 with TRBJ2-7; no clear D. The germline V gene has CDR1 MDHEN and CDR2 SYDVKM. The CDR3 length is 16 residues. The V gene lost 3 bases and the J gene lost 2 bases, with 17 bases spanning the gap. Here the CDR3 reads CASSFPGRSLTYEQYF. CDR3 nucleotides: TGTGCCAGCAGTTTCCCTGGCAGATCCTTGACCTACGAGCAGTACTTC.

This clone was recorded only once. This chain's CDR3 is CASSSFPEDTQYF. Here the CDR3 DNA reads TGTGCCAGCAGCTCGTTTCCGGAAGATACGCAGTATTTT. The genes are TRBV11-2 and TRBJ2-3; D not certain. V lost 4 bases to trimming and J lost 5 bases, with 10 bases between them. CDR1 and CDR2 (germline): SGHAT, FQNNGV. The CDR3 extends over 13 amino acids.

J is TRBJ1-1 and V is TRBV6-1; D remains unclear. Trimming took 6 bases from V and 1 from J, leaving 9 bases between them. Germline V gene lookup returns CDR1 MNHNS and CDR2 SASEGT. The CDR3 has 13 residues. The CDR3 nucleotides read TGTGCCAGCAGACCGACACAGAACACTGAAGCTTTCTTT. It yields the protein CASRPTQNTEAFF.

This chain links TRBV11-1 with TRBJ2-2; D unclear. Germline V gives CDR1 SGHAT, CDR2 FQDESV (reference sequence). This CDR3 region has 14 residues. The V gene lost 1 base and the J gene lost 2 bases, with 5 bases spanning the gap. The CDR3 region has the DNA TGTGCCAGCAGCTTAGTGAGAAACACCGGGGAGCTGTTTTTT. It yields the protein CASSLVRNTGELFF.

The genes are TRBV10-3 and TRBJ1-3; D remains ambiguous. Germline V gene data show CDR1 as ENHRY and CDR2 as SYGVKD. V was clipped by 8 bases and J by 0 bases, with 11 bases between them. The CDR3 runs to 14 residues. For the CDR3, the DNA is TGTGCCATCCTCGAGGGAGTCTCTGGAAACACCATATATTTT. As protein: CAILEGVSGNTIYF.

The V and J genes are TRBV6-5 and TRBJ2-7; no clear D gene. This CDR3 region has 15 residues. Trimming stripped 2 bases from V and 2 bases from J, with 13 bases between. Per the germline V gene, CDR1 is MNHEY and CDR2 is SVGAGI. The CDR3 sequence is CASSYDGQNTYEQYF. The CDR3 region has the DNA TGTGCCAGCAGTTACGACGGTCAGAACACCTACGAGCAGTACTTC.

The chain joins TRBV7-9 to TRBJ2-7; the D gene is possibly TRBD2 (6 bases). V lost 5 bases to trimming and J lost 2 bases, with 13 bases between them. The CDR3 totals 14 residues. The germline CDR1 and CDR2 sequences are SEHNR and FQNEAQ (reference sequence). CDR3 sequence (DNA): TGTGCCAGCAGCCCGGGGCGGGGAACCTACGAGCAGTACTTC. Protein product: CASSPGRGTYEQYF.

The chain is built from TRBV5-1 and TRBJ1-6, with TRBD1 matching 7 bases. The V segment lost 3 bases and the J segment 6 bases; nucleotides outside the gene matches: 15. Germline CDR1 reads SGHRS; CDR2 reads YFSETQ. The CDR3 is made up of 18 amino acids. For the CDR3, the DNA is TGCGCCAGCAGCTGGAACTCAGGGGGGCGAGGGTCTAATTCACCCCTCCACTTT. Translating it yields CASSWNSGGRGSNSPLHF.

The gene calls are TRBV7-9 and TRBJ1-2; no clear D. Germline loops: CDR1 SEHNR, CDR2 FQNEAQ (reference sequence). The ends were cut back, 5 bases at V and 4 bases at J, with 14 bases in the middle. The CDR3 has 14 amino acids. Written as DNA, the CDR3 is TGTGCCAGCAGCCCTTCTCAGTCTTTCTATGGCTACACCTTC. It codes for CASSPSQSFYGYTF.

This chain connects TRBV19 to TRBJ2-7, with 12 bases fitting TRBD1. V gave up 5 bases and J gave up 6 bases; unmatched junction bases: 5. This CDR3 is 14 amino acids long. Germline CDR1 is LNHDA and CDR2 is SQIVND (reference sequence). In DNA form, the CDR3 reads TGTGCCAGTAGTGGCGGGACAGGGGGCCTCGAGCAGTACTTC. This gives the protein CASSGGTGGLEQYF.

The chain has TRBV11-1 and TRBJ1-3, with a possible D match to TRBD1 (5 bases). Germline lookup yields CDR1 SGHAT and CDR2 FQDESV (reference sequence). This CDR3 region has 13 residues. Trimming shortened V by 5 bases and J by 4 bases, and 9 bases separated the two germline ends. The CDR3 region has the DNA TGTGCCAGCAGCGGGACGGGAGGAAACACCATATATTTT. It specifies CASSGTGGNTIYF.

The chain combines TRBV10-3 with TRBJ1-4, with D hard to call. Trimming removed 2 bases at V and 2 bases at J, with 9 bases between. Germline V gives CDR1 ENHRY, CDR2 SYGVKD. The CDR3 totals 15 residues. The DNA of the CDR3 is TGTGCCATCAGTGAGGTGGGAAACACTAATGAAAAACTGTTTTTT. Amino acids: CAISEVGNTNEKLFF.

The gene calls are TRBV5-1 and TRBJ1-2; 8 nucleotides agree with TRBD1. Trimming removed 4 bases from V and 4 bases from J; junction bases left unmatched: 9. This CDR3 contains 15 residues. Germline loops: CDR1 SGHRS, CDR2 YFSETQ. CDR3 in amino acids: CASSTRTGQGYGYTF. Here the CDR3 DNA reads TGCGCCAGCAGCACAAGGACAGGGCAGGGCTATGGCTACACCTTC. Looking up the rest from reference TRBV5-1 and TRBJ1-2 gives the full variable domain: KAGVTQTPRYLIKTRGQQVTLSCSPISGHRSVSWYQQTPGQGLQFLFEYFSETQRNKGNFPGRFSGRQFSNSRSEMNVSTLELGDSALYLCASSTRTGQGYGYTFGSGTRLTVV.

CDR3 in amino acids: CASGGTFTDTQYF. In DNA, the CDR3 is TGTGCCAGCGGGGGGACCTTCACAGATACGCAGTATTTT. V and J are TRBV6-4 and TRBJ2-3; D possibly corresponds to TRBD2 (6 bases). V was trimmed by 8 bases and J by 2 bases, leaving 11 bases between them. The CDR3 consists of 13 residues. Germline V gene lookup returns CDR1 MRHNA and CDR2 SNTAGT.

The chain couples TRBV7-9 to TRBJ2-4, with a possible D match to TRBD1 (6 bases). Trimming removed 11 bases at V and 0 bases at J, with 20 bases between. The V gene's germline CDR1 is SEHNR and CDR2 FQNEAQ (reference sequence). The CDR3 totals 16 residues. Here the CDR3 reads CACQLGGSIAKNIQYF. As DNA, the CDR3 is TGTGCCTGCCAACTTGGGGGCAGCATAGCCAAAAACATTCAGTACTTC.

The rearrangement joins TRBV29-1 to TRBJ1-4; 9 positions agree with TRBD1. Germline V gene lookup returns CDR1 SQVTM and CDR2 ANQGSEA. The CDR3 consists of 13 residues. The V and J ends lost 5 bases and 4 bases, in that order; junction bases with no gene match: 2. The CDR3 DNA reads TGCAGCGTTAAGGGACAGGGTAATGAAAAACTGTTTTTT. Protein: CSVKGQGNEKLFF.